This T cell receptor beta chain was retrieved from a study of T cell responses to AZD1222 COVID-19 vaccine. Details on this clone: Its antigen is still unknown.

The method was immunoSEQ multiplex PCR; TCRdb's version includes in-frame clones alone and lacks a portion of them. This sample carries approximately 120,000 clones, 70% to 90% of them seen once, and the ten largest clones take around 5%. Germline V gives CDR1 LNHDA, CDR2 SQIVND (reference sequence). CDR3 length equals 14 residues. The V segment lost 1 base and the J segment 2 bases; nucleotides outside the gene matches: 1. Study-wide points: The study sampled repertoires only after the peak T cell response.

The TCR was taken from an adult who received the AZD1222 COVID-19 vaccine. The sequences come from peripheral blood, collected 28 days after the second AZD1222 dose. V and J are TRBV19 and TRBJ2-7, with 8 bases matching TRBD2. CDR3 amino acids: CASSIVAGPYEQYF. CDR3 coding DNA: TGTGCCAGTAGTATAGTAGCGGGGCCCTACGAGCAGTACTTC. The complete variable domain, with remaining parts taken from reference TRBV19 and TRBJ2-7, reads DGGITQSPKYLFRKEGQNVTLSCEQNLNHDAMYWYRQDPGQGLRLIYYSQIVNDFQKGDIAEGYSVSREKKESFPLTVTSAQKNPTAFYLCASSIVAGPYEQYFGPGTRLTVT.